This passage covers 8 T cell receptor beta chains from one sample sequenced in a study of cytomegalovirus exposure and HLA in healthy donors. The primer mix had 60 Vbeta and 13 Jbeta primers. Assay: immunoSEQ multiplex PCR; the TCRdb copy retains only in-frame clones and omits some. The sample shows fewer than 150,000 clones, approximately 73% of them seen only once. Sequencing input: PBMCs. These TCRs come from a human donor in good health.

V usage is TRBV5-6 and J usage is TRBJ1-2; 7 bases agree with TRBD1. The CDR3 totals 15 residues. V shed 0 bases and J 3 bases; nucleotides not matched to a gene: 5. Germline CDR1 reads SGHDT; CDR2 reads YYEEEE. The CDR3: CASSLDTGAYYGYTF. The DNA for the CDR3 is TGTGCCAGCAGCTTGGATACAGGGGCTTACTATGGCTACACCTTC.

V is TRBV19 and J is TRBJ1-2, with 8 nucleotides matching TRBD1. The CDR3 is made up of 15 amino acids. In germline, CDR1 is LNHDA, CDR2 SQIVND (reference sequence). This CDR3 reads CAASSGDRRNYGYTF. In DNA form, the CDR3 reads TGTGCAGCCTCTTCGGGGGACAGGAGGAACTATGGCTACACCTTC. The variable domain in full, with the rest retrieved from reference TRBV19 and TRBJ1-2, is DGGITQSPKYLFRKEGQNVTLSCEQNLNHDAMYWYRQDPGQGLRLIYYSQIVNDFQKGDIAEGYSVSREKKESFPLTVTSAQKNPTAFYLCAASSGDRRNYGYTFGSGTRLTVV.

This chain links TRBV28 with TRBJ2-7; no firm D call. Trimming pared 4 bases from V and 0 bases from J, leaving 4 bases between. CDR1 is MDHEN, CDR2 SYDVKM, per germline. This CDR3 is 12 amino acids long. The CDR3 bases are TGTGCCAGCAGTTACAGCTCCTACGAGCAGTACTTC. Residues: CASSYSSYEQYF.

This clone was counted between two and nine times. V gene TRBV10-3 combines with J gene TRBJ2-3; 8 nucleotides agree with TRBD2. Germline V gene sequence: CDR1 ENHRY, CDR2 SYGVKD. This CDR3 is 16 amino acids long. The V and J ends lost 0 bases and 2 bases, in that order; junction bases with no gene match: 4. The CDR3 nucleotides are TGTGCCATCAGTGAGTCGTTAGCGGGGATCACAGATACGCAGTATTTT. This gives the protein CAISESLAGITDTQYF.

The rearrangement uses TRBV29-1 and TRBJ2-1; TRBD2 matches 10 bases. The CDR3 consists of 13 residues. In germline, CDR1 is SQVTM, CDR2 ANQGSEA. V was clipped by 4 bases and J by 8 bases; unmatched bases: 5. This CDR3 is CSVGSSGSYEQFF. In DNA form, the CDR3 reads TGCAGCGTTGGGTCTAGCGGGAGCTATGAGCAGTTCTTC.

V is TRBV6-1 and J is TRBJ2-3; 7 nucleotides match TRBD2. Trimming cost V 4 bases and J 0 bases; bases outside gene matches: 1. The germline gives CDR1 MNHNS, CDR2 SASEGT. There are 14 residues in the CDR3. CDR3 sequence reads: CASSGGGSTDTQYF. The CDR3 DNA is TGTGCCAGCAGTGGCGGGGGAAGCACAGATACGCAGTATTTT.

The chain recombines TRBV10-3 with TRBJ2-2, with 7 bases lining up with TRBD2. This CDR3 region has 15 residues. Losses at the gene ends were 2 bases for V and 4 bases for J; bases not matched to a gene: 4. Germline V gene data show CDR1 as ENHRY and CDR2 as SYGVKD. Here the CDR3 DNA reads TGTGCCATCAGTGAGAGGGAGGGTAGCACCGGGGAGCTGTTTTTT. It codes for CAISEREGSTGELFF.

V usage is TRBV27 and J usage is TRBJ1-5; tentative D call: TRBD1 (6 bases). Trimming stripped 6 bases from V and 5 bases from J, with 11 bases between. The CDR3 has 13 residues. From germline, CDR1 is MNHEY and CDR2 SMNVEV (reference sequence). CDR3 DNA sequence: TGTGCCAGCAGCCCAGGGGTGGATCAGCCCCAGCATTTT. Protein sequence: CASSPGVDQPQHF.